Listed below are T cell receptor beta chains from one sample, sequenced in a study of regulatory T cells in long-lasting Graves disease. TCRdb analysed the multiplex PCR reads with MiXCR anew, one entry per CDR3 protein. The data contain around 250,000 distinct CDR3 sequences, around 18% of them singletons. The same data also contributed to another study, on T cells in Graves' hyperthyroidism and ophthalmopathy.

Sequencing was performed on peripheral blood mononuclear cells (PBMCs), taken at new diagnosis, from a patient treated with antithyroid drugs. The receptors derive from a woman in her 30s with Graves disease. Each CDR3 is given with its conserved first and last residue. D genes are given only for firm matches. Size is stated for part of the rows, as once, few or many counts, or as a class when the clone is expanded.

TRBJ1-2,TRBV6-1,.,13,many,CATRKDTHYGYTF,TGTGCCACCAGAAAGGACACGCACTATGGCTACACCTTC
TRBJ1-2,TRBV20-1,.,12,many,CSAPTGRYGYTF,TGCAGTGCCCCCACAGGTCGCTATGGCTACACCTTC
TRBJ2-1,TRBV6-1,.,10,many,CASRHNEQFF,TGTGCCAGCCGGCACAATGAGCAGTTCTTC
TRBJ1-2,TRBV18,.,15,.,CASSRQEGGLYGYTF,TGTGCCAGCTCACGCCAAGAAGGAGGGTTATATGGCTACACCTTC
TRBJ2-1,TRBV12-3/TRBV12-4,.,15,many,CASSLSRSLYNEQFF,TGTGCCAGCAGTTTATCGAGAAGCTTATACAATGAGCAGTTCTTC
TRBJ2-5,TRBV6-1,TRBD2,16,.,CASSGSTSGGGETQYF,TGTGCCAGCAGTGGGTCGACTAGCGGGGGGGGGGAGACCCAGTACTTC
TRBJ1-1,TRBV3-1,.,15,many,CASSSTPRGLPEAFF,TGTGCCAGCAGCTCGACCCCTCGGGGATTACCTGAAGCTTTCTTT
TRBJ1-4,TRBV7-2,TRBD1,17,many,CASSLRLGQGFNEKLFF,TGTGCCAGCAGCTTAAGGTTGGGACAGGGATTTAATGAAAAACTGTTTTTT
TRBJ2-2,TRBV15,.,14,many,CATSRDKNTGELFF,TGTGCCACCAGCAGAGATAAGAACACCGGGGAGCTGTTTTTT
TRBJ2-7,TRBV11-2,.,12,many,CASSLGLPEQYF,TGTGCCAGCAGCTTAGGACTCCCCGAGCAGTACTTC
TRBJ1-5,TRBV20-1,.,13,many,CSARGASLEPQHF,TGCAGTGCTAGAGGCGCTTCGCTGGAGCCCCAGCATTTT
TRBJ2-7,TRBV10-1,TRBD1,15,once,CASSESGQGYPEQYF,TGCGCCAGCAGTGAATCGGGACAGGGATATCCGGAGCAGTACTTC
TRBJ1-3,TRBV6-2/TRBV6-3,.,17,many,CASSYESLQNSGNTIYF,TGTGCCAGCAGTTACGAGTCACTTCAAAACTCTGGAAACACCATATATTTT
TRBJ1-1,TRBV12-3/TRBV12-4,.,14,many,CASSFETMNTEAFF,TGTGCCAGCAGTTTTGAGACCATGAACACTGAAGCTTTCTTT
TRBJ1-2,TRBV4-1,TRBD1,14,few,CASSQPGTGEGYTF,TGCGCCAGCAGCCAACCCGGGACAGGGGAAGGCTACACCTTC
TRBJ1-2,TRBV10-3,.,13,many,CAISEQGSYGYTF,TGTGCCATCAGTGAACAGGGCTCCTATGGCTACACCTTC
TRBJ1-4,TRBV5-6,TRBD1,16,many,CASSLAGGQTNEKLFF,TGTGCCAGCAGCTTGGCAGGGGGCCAAACTAATGAAAAACTGTTTTTT
TRBJ2-5,TRBV5-5,TRBD2,18,many,CASSPGTSGGSGEETQYF,TGTGCCAGCAGCCCGGGGACTAGCGGGGGGAGCGGGGAAGAGACCCAGTACTTC
TRBJ1-1,TRBV3-1,.,16,many,CASSQDRGGMNTEAFF,TGTGCCAGCAGCCAAGATCGGGGTGGGATGAACACTGAAGCTTTCTTT
TRBJ2-5,TRBV7-3,.,14,many,CASSFGGNQETQYF,TGTGCCAGCAGCTTTGGAGGGAACCAAGAGACCCAGTACTTC
TRBJ1-1,TRBV12-3/TRBV12-4,.,17,.,CASSPHRVREWNTEAFF,TGTGCCAGCAGTCCCCACAGGGTGAGGGAATGGAACACTGAAGCTTTCTTT
TRBJ2-3,TRBV12-3/TRBV12-4,TRBD2,17,.,CASSPGTSGGSTDTQYF,TGTGCCAGCAGTCCGGGGACTAGCGGGGGGAGCACAGATACGCAGTATTTT